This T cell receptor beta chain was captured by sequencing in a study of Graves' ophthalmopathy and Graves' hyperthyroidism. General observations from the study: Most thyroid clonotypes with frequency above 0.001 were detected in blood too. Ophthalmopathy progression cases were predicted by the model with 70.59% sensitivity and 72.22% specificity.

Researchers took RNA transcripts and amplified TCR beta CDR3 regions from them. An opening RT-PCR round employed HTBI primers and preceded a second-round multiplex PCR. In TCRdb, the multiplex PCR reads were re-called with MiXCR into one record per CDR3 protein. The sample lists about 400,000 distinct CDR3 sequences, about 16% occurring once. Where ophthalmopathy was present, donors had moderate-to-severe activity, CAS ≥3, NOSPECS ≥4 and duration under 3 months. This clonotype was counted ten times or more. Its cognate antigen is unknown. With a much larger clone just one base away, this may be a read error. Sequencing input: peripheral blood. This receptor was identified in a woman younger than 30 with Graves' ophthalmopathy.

This CDR3 is CASSSMKLSYGQYF. CDR3 DNA: TGTGCCAGCAGCTCGATGAAGCTCTCCTACGGGCAGTACTTC. The chain links TRBV12-3 or TRBV12-4 to TRBJ2-7; no clear D gene. The CDR3 sequence is 14 residues long.